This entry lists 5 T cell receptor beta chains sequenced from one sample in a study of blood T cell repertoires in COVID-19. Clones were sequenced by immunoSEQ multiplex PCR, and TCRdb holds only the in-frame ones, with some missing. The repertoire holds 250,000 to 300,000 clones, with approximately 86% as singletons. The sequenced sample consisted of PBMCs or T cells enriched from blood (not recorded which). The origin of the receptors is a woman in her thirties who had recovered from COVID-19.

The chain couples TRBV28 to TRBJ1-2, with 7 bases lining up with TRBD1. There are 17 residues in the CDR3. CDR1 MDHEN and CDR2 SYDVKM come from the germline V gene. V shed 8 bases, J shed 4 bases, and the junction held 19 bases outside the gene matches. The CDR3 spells CASGTGTEYLPGYGYTF. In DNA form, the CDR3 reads TGTGCCAGCGGAACCGGGACAGAATACCTCCCAGGCTATGGCTACACCTTC.

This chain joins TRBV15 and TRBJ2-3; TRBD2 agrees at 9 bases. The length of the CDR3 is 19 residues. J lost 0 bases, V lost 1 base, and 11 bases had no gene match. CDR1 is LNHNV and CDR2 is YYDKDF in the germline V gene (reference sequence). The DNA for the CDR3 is TGTGCCACCAGCAGAGTAGCCAGCGGGAGGTACTCTAGCACAGATACGCAGTATTTT. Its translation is CATSRVASGRYSSTDTQYF.

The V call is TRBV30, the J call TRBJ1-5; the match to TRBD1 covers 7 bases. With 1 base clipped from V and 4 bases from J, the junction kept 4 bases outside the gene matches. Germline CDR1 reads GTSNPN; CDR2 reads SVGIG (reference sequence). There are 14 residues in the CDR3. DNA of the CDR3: TGTGCCTGGAGTGGAGACAGGGAGAATCAGCCCCAGCATTTT. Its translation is CAWSGDRENQPQHF.

CDR3 amino acids: CASSLGTGGYQETQYF. CDR3 DNA: TGTGCCAGCAGCTTGGGGACTGGGGGGTACCAAGAGACCCAGTACTTC. The gene calls are TRBV7-6 and TRBJ2-5; possibly TRBD2 for D (6 bases). Between the trimmed V and J ends, which lost 3 bases and 0 bases, there was a span of 14 bases. This CDR3 spans 16 amino acids. In germline, CDR1 is SGHVS, CDR2 FNYEAQ.

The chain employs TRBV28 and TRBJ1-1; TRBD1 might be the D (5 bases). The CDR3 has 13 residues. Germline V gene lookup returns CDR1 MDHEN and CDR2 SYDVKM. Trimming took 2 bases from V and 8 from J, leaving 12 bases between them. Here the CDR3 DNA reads TGTGCCAGCAGTTTACTTCGCCGGGGGGAAGCTTTCTTT. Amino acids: CASSLLRRGEAFF.